A single T cell receptor beta chain is shown here with its context. Its antigen is currently not known. Nothing much larger sits one base from this clone, and base qualities are not available. These data originate in a study of T cell repertoires in cytomegalovirus infection (dated by TCRdb to between 2017 and 2020). Context from the whole study: The peptide stimulations were aimed at well-studied HLA-B-restricted epitopes as well as recently identified HLA-C-restricted CMV epitopes, whose presentation resists viral immunomodulation. Donor HLA type was relevant to the analysis, as public TCR beta signatures indicated carriage of CMV infection together with the matching HLA type.

Overall study outcomes, separate from this receptor: The ex vivo response was dominated by HLA-C-restricted CMV-specific TCR beta clonotypes, which also provided the single most frequent clonotype in two of eight donors. In both this cohort and an independent 352-donor cohort, the cumulative frequency of public TCR beta family members distinguished carriers of CMV infection plus the relevant HLA type.

The sequencing machine was an Illumina HiSeq 1500. TCRdb's own reprocessing of the public reads used fastp at Q25 and MiXCR and kept productive beta chains. Duplicate CDR3 protein sequences are folded into a single record with the most common DNA and genes. For this sample the table gives approximately 730,000 distinct CDR3 sequences, of which around 35% were detected only once. The top ten clonotypes cover 15% to 20% of the sample. According to the germline V gene (reference sequence), CDR1 reads DFQATT and CDR2 reads SNEGSKA. The trim is 0 bases for V and 9 bases for J, with a gap of 9 bases between the germline ends. Including cysteine and phenylalanine, the CDR3 has 12 amino acids. The read is trimmed to its CDR3 DNA, 36 bases read in frame from base 1. The treatment or condition label, as the study defines it: in vitro stimulation with specific CMV peptide epitopes to enrich CMV-specific T cells.

The chain employs TRBV20-1 and TRBJ1-5, with no confidently assigned D gene. This specimen was cultured PBMCs, taken from culture after CMV antigen stimulation. The TCR was taken from a human donor in good health (CMV status not recorded). Some clones in this sample may be carry-over from other donors' samples. The DNA sequence is as follows: TGCAGTGCTAGAGAGTCCCCGTGGCCCCAGCATTTT. It translates to CSARESPWPQHF.